One sample yielded the 25 T cell receptor beta chains listed below, sequenced in a study of CD8+ T cells in alopecia areata. Extracted from the samples, RNA was reverse transcribed into cDNA to serve as the sequencing template. Sequencing used immunoSEQ multiplex PCR; TCRdb keeps in-frame clones, though not all of them. The sample presents roughly 260,000 clones, none singletons. Markers including CD4, CD8alpha, NKG2D and NKG2ACE guided sorting of pooled cutaneous lymph node cells. What was sequenced was CD4+ T cells sorted from a lymph node. All receptors come from a C3H/HeJ mouse with alopecia areata. Strain MHC haplotype: H2-k.

A few counts support this clone. The genes are named according to mouse. The CDR3 extends 4 residues past the end of the read, so its final part is completed from the germline J gene. The chain recombines TRBV13-1 with TRBJ1-2, with 11 bases aligning to TRBD1. The CDR3 contains 15 residues. CDR1 is NSHNY, CDR2 SYGAGN, per germline. Partial CDR3 DNA: TGTGCCAGCAGTGGACCGGGACAGGGGGGGTCC. The encoded protein is CASSGPGQGGS. Given in full, the CDR3 is CASSGPGQGGSDYTF.

This clone came up many times. Gene labels here are mouse ones. The CDR3 end falls 4 residues outside the read, so it is completed with the germline J gene. Other DNA variants within this sample encode the same CDR3. V and J are TRBV1 and TRBJ1-1; D unclear. V dropped 3 bases and J dropped 1 base, with 6 bases sitting between them. The CDR3 length is 13 residues. Germline V lookup: CDR1 NSQYPW, CDR2 LRSPGD (reference sequence). The sequenced part of the CDR3 DNA is TGCACCTGCAGTGCCGAGGGGAACACA. Residues: CTCSAEGNT. The CDR3 in full is CTCSAEGNTEVFF.

For this clone: Germline and genes here are mouse. The CDR3 goes on 4 residues after the read ends, and that part is filled in from the germline J gene. Other nucleotide sequences in the sample specify the same CDR3. The chain joins TRBV13-3 to TRBJ2-3, with D maybe TRBD2 (6 bases). Germline V lookup: CDR1 NNHDY, CDR2 SYVADS. The CDR3 has 14 amino acids. With 3 bases removed from V and 0 bases from J, the gap between germline ends came to 8 bases. CDR3 in amino acids: CASSAWGSAETLYF. The covered CDR3 bases are TGTGCCAGCAGTGCCTGGGGTAGTGCAGAA.

As concerns this clone: These gene names are mouse names. The part of the CDR3 DNA that was read is TGTGCCTGGAGTCTATATGGGGGATCC. Its translation: CAWSLYGGS. The CDR3 in its entirety is CAWSLYGGSDYTF. The V and J genes are TRBV31 and TRBJ1-2, with TRBD1 as a possible D gene (5 bases). The read is 4 residues too short to cover the CDR3 end, so that end is filled in from the germline J gene. This CDR3 spans 13 amino acids. Germline lookup yields CDR1 GKSSPN and CDR2 SITVG.

Points on this clone: Gene names refer to mouse genes. The read is 4 residues too short to cover the CDR3 end, so that end is filled in from the germline J gene. The chain links TRBV5 to TRBJ2-5; the D is unclear. The CDR3 consists of 11 residues. Germline lookup yields CDR1 LGHNA and CDR2 YNLKQL (reference sequence). The CDR3 spells CASSLLDTQYF. CDR3 DNA (partial): TGTGCCAGCAGCCTCCTGGAC.

About this clone itself: Germline and genes: mouse. Other DNA sequences in the sample encode the same CDR3. The CDR3 reads CASSDAGPNQDTQYF. The part of the CDR3 DNA that was read is TGTGCCAGCAGTGATGCTGGGCCTAACCAAGAC. This chain joins TRBV13-1 and TRBJ2-5; D may be TRBD2 (5 bases). Read coverage stops 4 residues before the CDR3 terminus; the germline J gene supplies the remainder. V shed 0 bases and J shed 0 bases, with 8 bases lying between them. The CDR3 spans 15 residues. Germline lookup yields CDR1 NSHNY and CDR2 SYGAGN.

On this clone: Germline and genes here are mouse. Sequencing ends 3 residues short of the CDR3 end; the germline J gene provides the rest. The V and J genes are TRBV2 and TRBJ1-6; 7 bases agree with TRBD1. TRBJ1-6 is known as an ORF, though its function is uncertain. V was clipped by 3 bases and J by 7 bases; unmatched bases: 3. Per germline, CDR1 LGHNA and CDR2 YSYQKL. CDR3 length: 14 amino acids. CDR3: CASSQRDRNSPLYF. The sequenced CDR3 bases are TGTGCCAGCAGCCAGAGGGACAGAAATTCGCCC.

Only a few counts were recorded for this clone. Gene names denote mouse genes. The read ends 4 residues shy of where the CDR3 ends; the end is completed using the germline J gene. This same CDR3 is encoded by further DNA sequences in the sample. This chain uses TRBV31 with TRBJ2-5, with D perhaps TRBD2 (5 bases). V was trimmed by 2 bases and J by 1 base, leaving 7 bases between them. The germline CDR1 and CDR2 sequences are GKSSPN and SITVG. The CDR3 totals 13 residues. The part of the CDR3 DNA that was read is TGTGCCTGGAGTTGGGGAGACCAAGAC. It encodes CAWSWGDQD. The full CDR3 reads CAWSWGDQDTQYF.

This clone was found a few times. Each gene name is a mouse one. The CDR3 end is not reached by the read, which stops 4 residues before it; the germline J gene fills it in. V is TRBV1 and J is TRBJ2-3, with TRBD2 matching 10 bases. Looked up from germline, CDR1 is NSQYPW and CDR2 is LRSPGD (reference sequence). CDR3 length: 16 amino acids. The junction had 4 bases not matched to a gene; V was cut back by 4 bases and J by 0 bases. The CDR3 DNA, read in part, is TGCACCTGCAGTGTGACTGGGGGGTCTAGTGCAGAA. Protein sequence: CTCSVTGGSSAE. The entire CDR3 protein is CTCSVTGGSSAETLYF.

The sample holds a few counts of this clone. Mouse germline and gene names are used. Read data end 4 residues before the CDR3 end; the end is taken from the germline J gene. The chain recombines TRBV19 with TRBJ2-7; possible D gene TRBD1, 5 bases. The CDR3 consists of 13 residues. V lost 1 base and J 3 bases, leaving 8 bases between the germline ends. Germline lookup yields CDR1 FNHDT and CDR2 SITEND (reference sequence). CDR3 loop: CASSIRTLYEQYF. Incomplete CDR3 DNA: TGTGCCAGCAGTATAAGGACACTCTAT.

Regarding this clone: Any gene name here is a mouse gene name. The read falls 4 residues short of the CDR3 end, and the missing part is taken from the germline J gene. This chain uses TRBV13-2 with TRBJ2-3; weak D call: TRBD2 (6 bases). Germline-derived CDR1 and CDR2 are NNHNN and SYGAGS (reference sequence). The CDR3 runs to 13 residues. The V end was cut by 6 bases, the J end by 1 base, with 9 bases between. The CDR3 bases that were read are TGTGCCAGCGTCCGGGGGGGTGCAGAA. Translating it yields CASVRGGAE. The whole CDR3 is CASVRGGAETLYF.

As concerns this clone: Mouse names are used for the genes. The CDR3 goes on 4 residues after the read ends, and that part is filled in from the germline J gene. The rearrangement links TRBV19 to TRBJ2-5; no clear D. CDR3 length: 14 amino acids. CDR1 and CDR2 from the germline V gene are FNHDT and SITEND (reference sequence). Deletions cut 2 bases from V and 0 bases from J, with 7 bases between. The sequenced part of the CDR3 DNA is TGTGCCAGCAGTATGACTCATAACCAAGAC. Its translation: CASSMTHNQD. The full CDR3 protein is CASSMTHNQDTQYF.

In its sample, this clone was seen a few times. The germline and genes are mouse ones. The CDR3 extends 4 residues past the end of the read, so its final part is completed from the germline J gene. In the same sample, other DNA sequences code for this CDR3. The V call is TRBV29, the J call TRBJ2-5; TRBD1 matches 9 bases. Germline values: CDR1 MSHET, CDR2 SYDVDS. The CDR3 has 14 amino acids. V trimming: 5 bases; J trimming: 2 bases; junction bases outside the gene matches: 2. CDR3 DNA, as far as it was read: TGTGCTAGCAGTCCGACAGGGGGCCAAGAC. Amino acids: CASSPTGGQD. The entire CDR3 protein is CASSPTGGQDTQYF.

With regard to this clone: Germline and genes: mouse. The read gets to within 4 residues of the CDR3 end, and the germline J gene fills in the rest. The chain recombines TRBV5 with TRBJ1-1; tentatively, D is TRBD1 (6 bases). Germline CDR1 LGHNA, CDR2 YNLKQL (reference sequence). The CDR3 has 14 amino acids. Incomplete CDR3 DNA: TGTGCCAGCAGCCAAGTCCTGGGGGGGCGA. Translation gives CASSQVLGGR. The entire CDR3 is CASSQVLGGREVFF.

This clone has just a few counts. The germline and genes are mouse ones. The read ends 4 residues before the CDR3 terminus; that terminus is restored from the germline J gene. Different DNA sequences within this sample yield the same CDR3. V usage is TRBV19 and J usage is TRBJ2-3; 9 bases align to TRBD1. V gave up 0 bases and J gave up 3 bases; unmatched junction bases: 2. Looked up from germline, CDR1 is FNHDT and CDR2 is SITEND (reference sequence). The CDR3 is 15 amino acids. CDR3 bases read: TGTGCCAGCAGTATAGACAGGGGGCGAGCAGAA. Amino acid sequence: CASSIDRGRAE. The whole CDR3 reads CASSIDRGRAETLYF.

This clone was counted a few times. The genes are named according to mouse. The read gets to within 4 residues of the CDR3 end, and the germline J gene fills in the rest. The sample holds other DNA sequences that translate to the same CDR3. This chain connects TRBV5 to TRBJ1-2, with 8 bases aligning to TRBD1. This CDR3 has 15 amino acids. The germline V gene encodes CDR1 LGHNA and CDR2 YNLKQL (reference sequence). With V trimmed by 0 bases and J by 2 bases, 2 bases remained unmatched. CDR3 amino acids: CASSQDTGGNSDYTF. The sequenced CDR3 bases are TGTGCCAGCAGCCAAGATACAGGGGGGAACTCC.

For this clone: The gene symbols are mouse symbols. The read is 4 residues too short to cover the CDR3 end, so that end is filled in from the germline J gene. The V and J genes are TRBV13-1 and TRBJ1-1, with D possibly being TRBD1 (6 bases). This CDR3 region has 14 residues. V lost 2 bases to trimming and J lost 2 bases, with 10 bases between them. In germline, CDR1 is NSHNY, CDR2 SYGAGN. CDR3 DNA, as far as it was read: TGTGCCAGCAGTGAAAGGGGACATAACACA. Translation gives CASSERGHNT. The whole CDR3 protein is CASSERGHNTEVFF.

Notes on this clone: Mouse germline and gene names are used. The read gets to within 4 residues of the CDR3 end, and the germline J gene fills in the rest. The chain uses TRBV13-2 and TRBJ2-4, with 10 bases aligning to TRBD2. The V gene end was trimmed by 3 bases and the J gene end by 0 bases; junction bases not matched to a gene: 1. The CDR3 has 15 residues. CDR1 and CDR2 from the germline V gene are NNHNN and SYGAGS (reference sequence). The chain's CDR3 is CASGGGLGSQNTLYF. CDR3 DNA, as far as it was read: TGTGCCAGCGGTGGGGGACTGGGGAGTCAAAAC.

A remark on this clone: The gene names here belong to mouse. The read halts 4 residues ahead of the CDR3 end, with the missing end drawn from the germline J gene. The V call is TRBV3, the J call TRBJ2-7; 12 bases map to TRBD2. This CDR3 has 16 residues. Germline loops: CDR1 SNHLY, CDR2 FYNGKV (reference sequence). The CDR3 sequence: CASSERDWGVIYEQYF. The sequenced CDR3 bases are TGTGCCAGCAGCGAGAGGGACTGGGGGGTCATTTAT. The full variable domain, with the rest looked up from reference TRBV3 and TRBJ2-7, is GPKVLQIPSHQIIDMGQMVTLNCDPVSNHLYFYWYKQILGQQMEFLVNFYNGKVMEKSKLFKDQFSVERPDGSYFTLKIQPTALEDSAVYFCASSERDWGVIYEQYFGPGTRLTVL.

In its sample, this clone was seen many times. Germline and genes here are mouse. With the read ending 4 residues before the CDR3 end, the germline J gene is used to fill in that end. Other DNA sequences in this sample translate to the same CDR3. The rearrangement uses TRBV5 and TRBJ2-7; 10 bases line up with TRBD2. This CDR3 spans 14 amino acids. V dropped 4 bases and J dropped 3; count of bases not matched to a gene: 3. CDR1 and CDR2 from the germline V gene are LGHNA and YNLKQL (reference sequence). The DNA read from the CDR3 is TGTGCCAGCAGCCCCAACTGGGGGGGCTAT. It is translated as CASSPNWGGY. The entire CDR3 protein is CASSPNWGGYEQYF.

To note about this clone: Gene names refer to mouse genes. Read coverage stops 4 residues before the CDR3 terminus; the germline J gene supplies the remainder. The V call is TRBV17, the J call TRBJ2-1, with 9 bases matching TRBD1. The CDR3 consists of 12 residues. Per the germline V gene, CDR1 is MNHDT and CDR2 is YYDKIL. The CDR3 here is CARDRANAEQFF. The part of the CDR3 DNA that was read is TGTGCACGGGACAGGGCTAATGCT.

A word on this clone: The germline and genes are mouse ones. The read stops 4 residues short of the end of the CDR3; the missing end is completed from the germline J gene. The same CDR3 is also encoded by other DNA sequences in this sample. The chain joins TRBV13-1 to TRBJ2-3; 8 nucleotides agree with TRBD1. The length of the CDR3 is 14 residues. After removal of 2 bases from V and 1 base from J, the junction contained 0 bases not matched to a gene. The germline V gene has CDR1 NSHNY and CDR2 SYGAGN. The covered CDR3 bases are TGTGCCAGCAGTGAGGGACAGGGTGCAGAA. This translates into CASSEGQGAE. The entire CDR3 is CASSEGQGAETLYF.

Note on this clone: Gene labels here are mouse ones. The CDR3 end falls 4 residues outside the read, so it is completed with the germline J gene. This chain joins TRBV31 and TRBJ2-5; D is unclear. Germline CDR1 reads GKSSPN; CDR2 reads SITVG. V was cut by 4 bases and J by 3 bases, with 5 bases left in between. CDR3 length: 11 residues. Incomplete CDR3 DNA: TGTGCCTGGACTGCTCAAGAC. Translated: CAWTAQD. The whole CDR3 is CAWTAQDTQYF.

Regarding this clone: The gene names given are mouse names. Read coverage stops 4 residues before the CDR3 terminus; the germline J gene supplies the remainder. The genes are TRBV13-3 and TRBJ2-7; 9 nucleotides align to TRBD2. CDR1 and CDR2 from the germline V gene are NNHDY and SYVADS. The CDR3 runs to 13 residues. The V segment lost 5 bases and the J segment 3 bases; nucleotides outside the gene matches: 3. The CDR3 sequence: CASRTGGYYEQYF. Partial CDR3 DNA: TGTGCCAGCAGGACTGGGGGATACTAT.

In regard to this clone: Mouse gene names and germline throughout. The CDR3 end is not reached by the read, which stops 4 residues before it; the germline J gene fills it in. V usage is TRBV13-3 and J usage is TRBJ2-2; 8 bases are shared with TRBD1. The J segment lost 5 bases and the V segment lost 6 bases, leaving 6 bases of the junction unmatched. Germline lookup yields CDR1 NNHDY and CDR2 SYVADS. The CDR3 consists of 14 residues. The covered CDR3 bases are TGTGCCAGCACCAGGACAGGGAAGACCGGG. This encodes CASTRTGKTG. The CDR3 in full is CASTRTGKTGQLYF.